The clone carrying this T cell receptor beta chain was picked up many times. No antigen is known for it. This sample stems from a study of CD8 T cells in ankylosing spondylitis. The study's findings and limits: Clones that were linked to disease were CD8+ and were relatively rare in peripheral blood.

The ends were cut back, 5 bases at V and 10 bases at J, with 10 bases in the middle. The CDR3 is 11 amino acids. TCRdb reprocessed the 5' RACE reads via MiXCR and lists one record per CDR3 protein. The table has hundreds of thousands of distinct CDR3 sequences, 7.5% to 9% seen once. The receptor was derived from a male donor with ankylosing spondylitis or in good health (not recorded which). The chain uses TRBV12-3 or TRBV12-4 and TRBJ2-3; no reliable D call. The source material was blood, either unsorted or a sorted T cell fraction (not recorded which). The CDR3 loop is CASSPQDAQYF. Written as DNA, the CDR3 is TGTGCCAGCAGTCCCCAGGATGCGCAGTATTTT.